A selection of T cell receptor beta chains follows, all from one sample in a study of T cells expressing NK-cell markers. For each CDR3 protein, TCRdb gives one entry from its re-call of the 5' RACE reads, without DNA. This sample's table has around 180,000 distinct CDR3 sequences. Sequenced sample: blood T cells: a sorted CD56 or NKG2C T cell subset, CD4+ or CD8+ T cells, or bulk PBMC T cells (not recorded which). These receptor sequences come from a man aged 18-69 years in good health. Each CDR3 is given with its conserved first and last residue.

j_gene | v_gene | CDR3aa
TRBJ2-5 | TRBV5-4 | CASSLFPPGQQETQYF
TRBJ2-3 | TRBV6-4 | CASSRLPGTLGADTQYF
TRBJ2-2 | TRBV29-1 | CSVLAQGAWGELFF
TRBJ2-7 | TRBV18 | CASSPLVQGDSSYEQYF
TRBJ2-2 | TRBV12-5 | CASGLTPRGGGTGELFF
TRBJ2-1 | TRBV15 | CATSRDGAGGSYNEQFF
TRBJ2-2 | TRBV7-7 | CGEPLRTSGGPNTGELFF
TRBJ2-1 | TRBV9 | CASSVDLGQINEQFF
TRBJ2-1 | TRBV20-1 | CSAETESPYNEQFF
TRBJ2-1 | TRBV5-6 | CASIPLGAGSHNEQFF
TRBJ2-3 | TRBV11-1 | CASSRAGNTDTQYF
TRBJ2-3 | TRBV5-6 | CASSLLGTTTDTQYF
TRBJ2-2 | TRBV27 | CASSLRDGTGELFF
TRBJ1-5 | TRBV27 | CASGTSRALKQPQHF
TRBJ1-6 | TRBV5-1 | CASSRAQGEGSPLHF
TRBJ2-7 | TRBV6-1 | CASNDRGTYEQYF
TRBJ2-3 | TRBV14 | CASSQDGVDRGGTDTQYF
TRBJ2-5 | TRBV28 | CASSFYAGVQETQYF
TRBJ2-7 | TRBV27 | CASSWGRNTGEQYF
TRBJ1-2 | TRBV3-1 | CASSPRQRHGYTF
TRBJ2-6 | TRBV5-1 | CASSLLAGSSGANVLTF
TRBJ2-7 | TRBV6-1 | CASSPSRSYEQYF
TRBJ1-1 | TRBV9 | CASSVTRAGTEAFF
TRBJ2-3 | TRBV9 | CASSVAGDTQYF
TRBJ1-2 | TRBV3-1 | CASSFKGLLYGYTF
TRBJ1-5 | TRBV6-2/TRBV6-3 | CASSPPPGQGSNQPQHF